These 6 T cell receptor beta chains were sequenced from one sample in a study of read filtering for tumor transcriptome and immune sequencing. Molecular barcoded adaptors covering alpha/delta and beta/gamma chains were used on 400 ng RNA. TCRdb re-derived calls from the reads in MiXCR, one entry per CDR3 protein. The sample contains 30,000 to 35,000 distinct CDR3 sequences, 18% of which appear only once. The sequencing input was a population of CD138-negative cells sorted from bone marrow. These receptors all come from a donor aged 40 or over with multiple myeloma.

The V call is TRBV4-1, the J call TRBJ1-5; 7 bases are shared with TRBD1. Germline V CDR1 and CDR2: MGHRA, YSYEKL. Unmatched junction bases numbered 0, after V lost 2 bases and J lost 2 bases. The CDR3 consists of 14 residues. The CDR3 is CASSQTGGNQPQHF. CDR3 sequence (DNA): TGCGCCAGCAGCCAAACAGGGGGCAATCAGCCCCAGCATTTT.

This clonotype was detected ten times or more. CDR3 nucleotide sequence: TGCAGCGTTGAAGCAGGGGCCATCACCGGGGAGCTGTTTTTT. Its translation is CSVEAGAITGELFF. V and J are TRBV29-1 and TRBJ2-2, with D perhaps TRBD1 (6 bases). This CDR3 is built from 14 residues. CDR1 and CDR2 from the germline V gene are SQVTM and ANQGSEA. With 1 base removed from V and 4 bases from J, the gap between germline ends came to 10 bases.

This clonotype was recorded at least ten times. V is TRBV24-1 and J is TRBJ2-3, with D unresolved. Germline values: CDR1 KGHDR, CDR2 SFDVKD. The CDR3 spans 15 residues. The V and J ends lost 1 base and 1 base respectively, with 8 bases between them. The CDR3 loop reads CATSDFDLGTDTQYF. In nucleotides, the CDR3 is TGTGCCACCAGTGATTTTGATTTGGGCACAGATACGCAGTATTTT.

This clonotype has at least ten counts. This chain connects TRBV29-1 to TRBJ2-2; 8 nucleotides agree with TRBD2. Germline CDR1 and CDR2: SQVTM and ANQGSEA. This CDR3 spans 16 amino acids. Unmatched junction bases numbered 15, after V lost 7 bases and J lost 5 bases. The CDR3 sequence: CSAKRAGEGKTGELFF. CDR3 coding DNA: TGCAGCGCGAAAAGAGCGGGAGAGGGGAAAACCGGGGAGCTGTTTTTT.

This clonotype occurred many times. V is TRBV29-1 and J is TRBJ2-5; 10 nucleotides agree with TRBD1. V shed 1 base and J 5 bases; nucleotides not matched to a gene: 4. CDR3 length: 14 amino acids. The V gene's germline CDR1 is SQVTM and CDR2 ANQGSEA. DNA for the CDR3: TGCAGCGTTGAAGTGGGGACAGGGGTGGAGACCCAGTACTTC. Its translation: CSVEVGTGVETQYF.

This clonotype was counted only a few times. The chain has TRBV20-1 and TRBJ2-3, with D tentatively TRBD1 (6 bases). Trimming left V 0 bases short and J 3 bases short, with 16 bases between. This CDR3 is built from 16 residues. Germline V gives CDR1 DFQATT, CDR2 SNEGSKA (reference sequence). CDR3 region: CSARDLLGAGTDTQYF. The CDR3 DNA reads TGCAGTGCTAGAGATCTGCTGGGGGCTGGGACAGATACGCAGTATTTT.